The clone carrying this TCR beta chain was detected only a few times. Its antigen is currently unknown. This sample was included in a study of T cells after yellow fever vaccination. A universal primer site and UMIs were added as TCR cDNA was made by 5'RACE template switching. Each CDR3 protein gets one entry after TCRdb re-called the 5' RACE reads with MiXCR. The sample has 300,000 or so distinct CDR3 sequences; about 6.6% are singletons. The study's findings and limits: Among primary-vaccination clones, most reappeared after the booster, at about 95% for CD4 and around 91% for CD8. High-abundance clonotypes from the bulk population could contaminate FACS-sorted repertoires. Weaker overall was a secondary response that nonetheless peaked faster, on day 5 versus 15.

CDR1 is MNHEY and CDR2 is SVGAGI in the germline V gene. This CDR3 region has 12 residues. This receptor was taken from a man aged 18 to 30 who received the YFV17D yellow fever vaccine. The chain is built from TRBV6-5 and TRBJ1-5, with D unresolved. The sequences come from PBMCs, collected approximately 47 days after the first yellow fever vaccination. The CDR3 DNA is TGTGCTACATCAACCCGCAATCAGCCCCAGCATTTT. It codes for CATSTRNQPQHF.